Listed below are T cell receptor beta chains from one sample, sequenced in a study of breast tumors, draining lymph nodes, adjacent tissues. TCRdb processed the multiplex PCR reads anew with MiXCR; each CDR3 protein has one entry. The sample carries 75,000 to 100,000 distinct CDR3 sequences, about 21% recorded once. Sequences were obtained from axillary lymph node tissue. These receptors were obtained from a female donor with breast cancer. Some clones in this sample may be carry-over from other donors' samples. Each CDR3 is given with its conserved first and last residue. D genes are given only for firm matches. Some rows mark clone size as missing; the rest say once, few, many or name a class of expanded clone.

d_call	v_call	clone_size	j_call	cdr3_aa	cdr3_nt
.	TRBV5-5	many	TRBJ2-3	CASSTGIFTDTQYF	TGTGCCAGCAGCACAGGGATCTTCACAGATACGCAGTATTTT
.	TRBV5-1	.	TRBJ2-3	CASTPDPSSTGTQYF	TGCGCCAGCACCCCGGACCCGAGTAGCACAGGTACGCAGTATTTT
TRBD1	TRBV9	many	TRBJ2-7	CASSVGTGGEYEQYF	TGTGCCAGCAGCGTCGGGACAGGGGGGGAGTACGAGCAGTACTTC
.	TRBV19	many	TRBJ2-3	CASSIGWVPDTQYF	TGTGCCAGTAGTATCGGGTGGGTCCCGGATACGCAGTATTTT
.	TRBV24-1	many	TRBJ2-5	CATSVEETQYF	TGTGCCACCAGTGTGGAAGAGACCCAGTACTTC
TRBD1	TRBV27	.	TRBJ2-7	CASSSGQGQGYEQYF	TGTGCCAGCAGTTCCGGACAGGGCCAGGGCTACGAGCAGTACTTC
.	TRBV5-4	many	TRBJ2-7	CASSLQGPYEQYF	TGTGCCAGCAGCTTGCAGGGCCCGTACGAGCAGTACTTC
.	TRBV5-4	many	TRBJ2-3	CASSLLISPATDTQYF	TGTGCCAGCAGCTTGTTAATTAGCCCGGCGACAGATACGCAGTATTTT
.	TRBV15	many	TRBJ2-7	CATSRDNVYEQYF	TGTGCCACCAGCAGAGACAACGTCTACGAGCAGTACTTC
TRBD1	TRBV27	.	TRBJ1-1	CASRRQGGEAFF	TGTGCCAGCAGAAGACAGGGGGGTGAAGCTTTCTTT
.	TRBV9	few	TRBJ1-1	CASSAWGGTEAFF	TGTGCCAGCAGCGCCTGGGGGGGGACTGAAGCTTTCTTT
TRBD2	TRBV7-8	many	TRBJ2-7	CASSLDRGLLAGEGYEQYF	TGTGCCAGCAGCCTCGACAGGGGCCTACTAGCGGGAGAGGGCTACGAGCAGTACTTC
.	TRBV11-3	many	TRBJ2-7	CASSFRDIYEQYF	TGTGCCAGCAGCTTCCGGGACATCTACGAGCAGTACTTC
.	TRBV27	.	TRBJ2-1	CASRVSSYNEQFF	TGTGCCAGCAGAGTTAGCTCCTACAATGAGCAGTTCTTC
.	TRBV11-2	many	TRBJ1-4	CASSLLGVPKLFF	TGTGCCAGCAGCTTATTGGGGGTCCCAAAACTGTTTTTT
.	TRBV20-1	many	TRBJ2-7	CSASGISYEQYF	TGCAGTGCAAGTGGGATCTCCTACGAGCAGTACTTC
TRBD2	TRBV12-3/TRBV12-4	few	TRBJ2-1	CASTLGLALPGDNEQFF	TGTGCCAGCACCCTAGGACTAGCCCTCCCGGGGGACAATGAGCAGTTCTTC
.	TRBV20-1	many	TRBJ2-1	CSARENGVGEQFF	TGCAGTGCTAGAGAGAACGGGGTGGGTGAGCAGTTCTTC
.	TRBV5-1	many	TRBJ2-5	CASSLNRAPGETQYF	TGCGCCAGCAGCTTGAACAGGGCACCGGGGGAGACCCAGTACTTC
TRBD2	TRBV7-6	many	TRBJ2-7	CASSFSPTSASYEQYF	TGTGCCAGCAGCTTTAGCCCGACTAGCGCCTCCTACGAGCAGTACTTC
TRBD2	TRBV4-3	.	TRBJ2-1	CASSQDAGLAGPREQFF	TGCGCCAGCAGCCAAGATGCCGGACTAGCGGGCCCCAGGGAGCAGTTCTTC
.	TRBV4-3	.	TRBJ2-3	CASSFLVLRLSTDTQYF	TGCGCCAGCAGCTTCTTAGTACTCCGCCTGAGCACAGATACGCAGTATTTT
TRBD2	TRBV15	many	TRBJ2-2	CATRAPSLGGGTGELFF	TGTGCCACCAGGGCTCCCTCGCTTGGCGGGGGCACCGGGGAGCTGTTTTTT
.	TRBV7-9	many	TRBJ1-6	CASSLAGRDSPLHF	TGTGCCAGCAGCTTAGCGGGGAGGGATTCACCCCTCCACTTT
TRBD1	TRBV9	many	TRBJ2-5	CASSSDREETQYF	TGTGCCAGCAGCTCCGACAGGGAAGAGACCCAGTACTTC
.	TRBV28	few	TRBJ1-2	CASSSIGGGGTRDGYTF	TGTGCCAGCAGTTCCATCGGTGGGGGGGGAACTCGAGATGGCTACACCTTC
.	TRBV7-9	.	TRBJ1-2	CASSFGSTYGYTF	TGTGCCAGCAGTTTCGGGAGTACATATGGCTACACCTTC
.	TRBV12-3/TRBV12-4	many	TRBJ2-1	CASSLGGRVNEQFF	TGTGCCAGCAGTTTAGGAGGGCGGGTAAATGAGCAGTTCTTC
TRBD2	TRBV20-1	many	TRBJ2-3	CSAERGGSTDTQYF	TGCAGTGCCGAGCGGGGTGGGAGCACAGATACGCAGTATTTT
TRBD2	TRBV7-2	many	TRBJ2-5	CASSGTRSETQYF	TGTGCCAGCAGCGGGACTAGGAGTGAGACCCAGTACTTC
.	TRBV3-1	many	TRBJ2-7	CASSEGHEQYF	TGTGCCAGCAGCGAGGGTCACGAGCAGTACTTC
.	TRBV24-1	many	TRBJ2-5	CATSDGFGPQETQYF	TGTGCCACCAGTGATGGATTCGGGCCCCAAGAGACCCAGTACTTC
.	TRBV13	.	TRBJ1-1	CASSSILDTEAFF	TGTGCCAGCAGTTCAATCTTGGACACTGAAGCTTTCTTT
.	TRBV5-6	many	TRBJ2-5	CASSLRSGSRETQYF	TGTGCCAGCAGCTTGCGATCAGGGAGCCGAGAGACCCAGTACTTC
TRBD2	TRBV20-1	many	TRBJ2-7	CSARKRTSGVYEQYF	TGCAGTGCACGGAAACGGACTAGCGGGGTCTACGAGCAGTACTTC
TRBD1	TRBV9	many	TRBJ2-5	CASSVRRDSQETQYF	TGTGCCAGCAGCGTCCGTAGGGACAGCCAAGAGACCCAGTACTTC
.	TRBV6-1	many	TRBJ1-2	CASSDRYGYTF	TGTGCCAGCAGTGATCGCTATGGCTACACCTTC